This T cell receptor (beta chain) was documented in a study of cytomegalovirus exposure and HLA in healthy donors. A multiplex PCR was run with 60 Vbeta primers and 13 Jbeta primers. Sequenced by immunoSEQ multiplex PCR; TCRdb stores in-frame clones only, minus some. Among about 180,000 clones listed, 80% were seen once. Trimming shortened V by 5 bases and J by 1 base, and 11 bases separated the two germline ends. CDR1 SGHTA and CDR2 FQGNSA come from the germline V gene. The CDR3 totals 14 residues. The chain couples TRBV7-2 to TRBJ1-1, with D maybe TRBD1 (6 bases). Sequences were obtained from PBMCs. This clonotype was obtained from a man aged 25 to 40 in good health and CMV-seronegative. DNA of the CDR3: TGTGCCAGCAGCCTGAGACAGGCGAACACTGAAGCTTTCTTT. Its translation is CASSLRQANTEAFF.